The 18 T cell receptor beta chains given below trace back to one sample, sequenced in a study of cytomegalovirus exposure and HLA in healthy donors. Some clones are missing from TCRdb's copy, which holds only in-frame ones; the method was immunoSEQ multiplex PCR. There are about 250,000 clones in the sample; roughly 90% occur only once, and about 11% lies in the top ten. The sequenced sample was PBMCs. The receptors come from a man aged 18-30 years in good health and CMV-seropositive.

The V gene is TRBV7-9, the J gene TRBJ2-7; D gene unclear. Germline V gene sequence: CDR1 SEHNR, CDR2 FQNEAQ (reference sequence). CDR3 length: 13 residues. Trimming left V 3 bases short and J 4 bases short, with 10 bases between. In DNA, the CDR3 is TGTGCCAGCAGCTTGCCCCCCCAGTACGAGCAGTACTTC. Its protein is CASSLPPQYEQYF.

This chain's CDR3 is CASSFLAGHYEQYF. The CDR3 DNA reads TGTGCCAGCAGTTTTCTAGCGGGACACTACGAGCAGTACTTC. V and J are TRBV6-5 and TRBJ2-7, with TRBD2 matching over 9 bases. CDR1 is MNHEY, CDR2 SVGAGI, per germline. This CDR3 spans 14 amino acids. V lost 4 bases and J lost 3; bases outside the gene matches: 4.

The CDR3 region has the DNA TGCGCCAGCAGCTTTAATCCCGGAGACACTGAAGCTTTCTTT. Its translation: CASSFNPGDTEAFF. This chain links TRBV5-1 with TRBJ1-1; D is unclear. CDR3 length: 14 residues. V was shortened by 2 bases and J by 3 bases, with 11 bases between the two germline ends. Germline values: CDR1 SGHRS, CDR2 YFSETQ.

The chain recombines TRBV5-1 with TRBJ2-2, with 7 positions matching TRBD2. Unmatched junction bases numbered 12, after V lost 9 bases and J lost 4 bases. The CDR3 is 15 residues long. The V gene's germline CDR1 is SGHRS and CDR2 YFSETQ. Written as DNA, the CDR3 is TGCGCCACCACCCGCTCGGGGGGTAGCACCGGGGAGCTGTTTTTT. Its translation: CATTRSGGSTGELFF.

V gene TRBV5-1 combines with J gene TRBJ2-2; 11 positions agree with TRBD2. The length of the CDR3 is 16 residues. Trimming removed 1 base from V and 3 bases from J; junction bases left unmatched: 2. Germline CDR1 SGHRS, CDR2 YFSETQ. The CDR3 bases are TGCGCCAGCAGCTTGACTAGCGGGGGACACACCGGGGAGCTGTTTTTT. Protein: CASSLTSGGHTGELFF. Full variable domain (remainder filled in from reference TRBV5-1 and TRBJ2-2): KAGVTQTPRYLIKTRGQQVTLSCSPISGHRSVSWYQQTPGQGLQFLFEYFSETQRNKGNFPGRFSGRQFSNSRSEMNVSTLELGDSALYLCASSLTSGGHTGELFFGEGSRLTVL.

This clone was seen a handful of times. This chain connects TRBV14 to TRBJ2-7; a possible D gene is TRBD1 (5 bases). This CDR3 has 13 residues. With 2 bases removed from V and 6 bases from J, the gap between germline ends came to 11 bases. Germline lookup yields CDR1 SGHDN and CDR2 FVKESK. The CDR3 loop reads CASSQRGASEQYF. The CDR3 DNA follows: TGTGCCAGCAGCCAAAGGGGTGCTAGCGAGCAGTACTTC.

The chain couples TRBV9 to TRBJ2-3; 8 bases agree with TRBD1. V was clipped by 0 bases and J by 6 bases; unmatched bases: 3. The germline V gene encodes CDR1 SGDLS and CDR2 YYNGEE. The CDR3 has 14 amino acids. The CDR3 DNA is TGTGCCAGCAGCGTAGGACAGGGGCTCGATACGCAGTATTTT. This translates into CASSVGQGLDTQYF.

V gene TRBV27 combines with J gene TRBJ1-5; D uncertain. Germline-derived CDR1 and CDR2 are MNHEY and SMNVEV (reference sequence). Trimming removed 3 bases at V and 4 bases at J, with 10 bases between. CDR3 length equals 14 residues. The CDR3 nucleotides are TGTGCCAGCAGTTTGGCGGGGTCGAATCAGCCCCAGCATTTT. As protein: CASSLAGSNQPQHF.

This chain links TRBV29-1 with TRBJ2-1, with TRBD2 matching 7 bases. V was clipped by 3 bases and J by 7 bases; unmatched bases: 6. Germline assignment: CDR1 SQVTM and CDR2 ANQGSEA. This CDR3 comprises 13 residues. The DNA of the CDR3 is TGCAGCGTTGAGGTGCGGGGGAAAAATGAGCAGTTCTTC. Its translation is CSVEVRGKNEQFF.

The V and J genes are TRBV27 and TRBJ1-1, with D uncertain. Trimming took off 9 bases at V and 0 bases at J, with 8 bases between the two ends. This CDR3 comprises 12 residues. CDR1 and CDR2 (germline): MNHEY, SMNVEV (reference sequence). The CDR3 loop reads CASGRLNTEAFF. CDR3 in DNA: TGTGCCAGTGGACGGTTGAACACTGAAGCTTTCTTT.

This clone has a single count. The CDR3 DNA follows: TGTGCCAGCAGCTCCTCAATTGATCAGCCCCAGCATTTT. It is translated as CASSSSIDQPQHF. The V and J genes are TRBV7-9 and TRBJ1-5; D gene uncertain. Germline loops: CDR1 SEHNR, CDR2 FQNEAQ (reference sequence). The CDR3 contains 13 residues. Trimming took off 4 bases at V and 5 bases at J, with 9 bases between the two ends.

V and J are TRBV30 and TRBJ1-1; TRBD1 agrees at 9 bases. The CDR3 consists of 13 residues. In germline, CDR1 is GTSNPN, CDR2 SVGIG (reference sequence). The ends lost 2 bases at V and 3 bases at J; junction bases unmatched: 1. CDR3 region: CAWSRDRDTEAFF. The CDR3 nucleotides are TGTGCCTGGAGTAGGGACAGGGACACTGAAGCTTTCTTT.

The chain joins TRBV7-9 to TRBJ1-1; no clear D gene. The CDR3 is made up of 15 amino acids. The germline V and J ends were trimmed by 4 bases and 2 bases, with 14 bases remaining between them. Germline V gene sequence: CDR1 SEHNR, CDR2 FQNEAQ (reference sequence). CDR3 DNA sequence: TGTGCCAGCAGCTCCCCAGCGTACTTAAACACTGAAGCTTTCTTT. This gives the protein CASSSPAYLNTEAFF.

The chain joins TRBV6-5 to TRBJ2-1; TRBD2 is a possible D gene (6 bases). V lost 0 bases to trimming and J lost 3 bases, with 9 bases between them. This CDR3 is built from 15 residues. Germline values: CDR1 MNHEY, CDR2 SVGAGI. The CDR3 DNA follows: TGTGCCAGCAGTTACTCGGGGGGTGGCTACAATGAGCAGTTCTTC. Its translation is CASSYSGGGYNEQFF.

V and J are TRBV6-5 and TRBJ1-1; no firm D call. CDR3 length: 14 amino acids. The V end was cut by 6 bases, the J end by 1 base, with 12 bases between. The V gene's germline CDR1 is MNHEY and CDR2 SVGAGI. CDR3: CASSRQAENTEAFF. The CDR3 DNA follows: TGTGCCAGCAGCCGGCAGGCGGAGAACACTGAAGCTTTCTTT.

This clone was seen a single time. J is TRBJ2-7 and V is TRBV29-1; 11 bases map to TRBD2. The ends lost 6 bases at V and 2 bases at J; junction bases unmatched: 3. The CDR3 is 13 residues long. The germline gives CDR1 SQVTM, CDR2 ANQGSEA. DNA for the CDR3: TGCAGCGTGACACTAGCGGGGGCCTACGAGCAGTACTTC. It encodes CSVTLAGAYEQYF.

This clone was recorded a few times. This sequence joins TRBV13 and TRBJ2-3; D is unclear. The germline CDR1 and CDR2 sequences are PRHDT and FYEKMQ (reference sequence). V was cut by 0 bases and J by 0 bases, with 7 bases left in between. The length of the CDR3 is 15 residues. DNA for the CDR3: TGTGCCAGCAGCTTAGGCCCAGCGAGCACAGATACGCAGTATTTT. It is translated as CASSLGPASTDTQYF.

The chain combines TRBV29-1 with TRBJ2-1; a weak D match, TRBD1 (5 bases). Trimming took 5 bases from V and 3 from J, leaving 8 bases between them. In germline, CDR1 is SQVTM, CDR2 ANQGSEA. The CDR3 has 12 residues. The CDR3 spells CSVLTVYNEQFF. The CDR3 nucleotides read TGCAGCGTTCTGACAGTCTACAATGAGCAGTTCTTC.